A single sample is the source of the 10 T cell receptor beta chains below, sequenced in a study of shared T cell receptors in the human thymus. Sequenced by immunoSEQ multiplex PCR; TCRdb stores in-frame clones only, minus some. The sample includes 500,000 to 750,000 clones, roughly 90% of them seen just once. This same sample was also part of a study on human thymus T cells.

Material for sequencing was thymocytes. Receptors originate from a boy less than two years old with a congenital heart defect.

The chain uses TRBV19 and TRBJ2-7; maybe TRBD2 (6 bases). Germline CDR1 is LNHDA and CDR2 is SQIVND (reference sequence). The CDR3 consists of 13 residues. Trimming shortened V by 3 bases and J by 5 bases, and 11 bases separated the two germline ends. Here the CDR3 DNA reads TGTGCCAGTAGTATGAAGGGAGGCAACGAGCAGTACTTC. It encodes CASSMKGGNEQYF.

This chain joins TRBV5-6 and TRBJ2-3, with 11 bases fitting TRBD2. This CDR3 region has 15 residues. Germline CDR1 SGHDT, CDR2 YYEEEE. V lost 4 bases and J lost 5; bases outside the gene matches: 6. DNA of the CDR3: TGTGCCAGCAGCGCCGGGCTAGCGGGAGGAGATACGCAGTATTTT. Its translation: CASSAGLAGGDTQYF.

The chain recombines TRBV2 with TRBJ2-2, with 8 bases matching TRBD2. The junction had 20 bases not matched to a gene; V was cut back by 7 bases and J by 4 bases. Per the germline V gene, CDR1 is SNHLY and CDR2 is FYNNEI. The CDR3 runs 19 residues. CDR3 protein: CASNCATSGGDFFTGELFF. For the CDR3, the DNA is TGTGCCAGCAACTGCGCAACTAGCGGAGGGGATTTTTTCACCGGGGAGCTGTTTTTT.

The rearrangement uses TRBV7-9 and TRBJ2-1, with 10 positions matching TRBD1. Germline lookup yields CDR1 SEHNR and CDR2 FQNEAQ (reference sequence). V gave up 0 bases and J gave up 1 base; unmatched junction bases: 9. The CDR3 is 19 amino acids. The CDR3 protein is CASSLAFDRGHRSYNEQFF. In DNA, the CDR3 is TGTGCCAGCAGCTTAGCGTTTGACAGGGGGCATAGGTCCTACAATGAGCAGTTCTTC.

The sample holds one count of this clone. The chain combines TRBV14 with TRBJ2-7; possible D gene TRBD1, 5 bases. Trimming stripped 0 bases from V and 6 bases from J, with 18 bases between. Germline-derived CDR1 and CDR2 are SGHDN and FVKESK. This CDR3 contains 16 residues. The CDR3 loop reads CASSQEENRTHTEQYF. The CDR3 nucleotides are TGTGCCAGCAGCCAAGAAGAAAACAGGACACATACCGAGCAGTACTTC.

The chain recombines TRBV25-1 with TRBJ2-7, with D possibly matching TRBD1 (5 bases). From germline, CDR1 is MGHDK and CDR2 SYGVNS. V was trimmed by 3 bases and J by 0 bases, leaving 12 bases between them. The CDR3 covers 15 residues. The CDR3 sequence: CASSDRQKSSYEQYF. CDR3 in DNA: TGTGCCAGCAGTGATCGACAGAAGAGCTCCTACGAGCAGTACTTC.

The chain's CDR3 is CASSFYRGRRDEQFF. The CDR3 region has the DNA TGTGCCAGCAGCTTCTACAGGGGCAGGAGGGATGAGCAGTTCTTC. The rearrangement uses TRBV7-2 and TRBJ2-1; D possibly corresponds to TRBD1 (7 bases). The CDR3 consists of 15 residues. V lost 3 bases, J lost 8 bases, and 17 bases lay in between. From germline, CDR1 is SGHTA and CDR2 FQGNSA.

V gene TRBV15 combines with J gene TRBJ2-1; 9 bases match TRBD1. The CDR3 loop spans 13 amino acids. The V and J ends lost 6 bases and 7 bases, in that order; junction bases with no gene match: 4. Germline V gene lookup returns CDR1 LNHNV and CDR2 YYDKDF (reference sequence). CDR3 nucleotide sequence: TGTGCCACCAGGGGACAGGGCCGGAATGAGCAGTTCTTC. As protein: CATRGQGRNEQFF.

The chain uses TRBV11-2 and TRBJ2-6; 9 bases agree with TRBD2. Germline loops: CDR1 SGHAT, CDR2 FQNNGV. This CDR3 region has 17 residues. Trimming cost V 5 bases and J 4 bases; bases outside gene matches: 9. The CDR3 DNA follows: TGTGCCAGCAGCCCGCTCCTAGCGGGGCAAGGGGCCAACGTCCTGACTTTC. Its protein is CASSPLLAGQGANVLTF.

J is TRBJ2-3 and V is TRBV4-2; 12 nucleotides line up with TRBD2. This CDR3 contains 16 residues. The V gene's germline CDR1 is LGHNA and CDR2 YNFKEQ. V shed 0 bases and J 6 bases; nucleotides not matched to a gene: 4. The CDR3 DNA reads as TGTGCCAGCAGCCAAGATAGACTAGCGGGAGACGATACGCAGTATTTT. Its translation is CASSQDRLAGDDTQYF.